The T cell receptor beta chain described here comes from a study of shared clonotypes between healthy human individuals. Germline values: CDR1 MDHEN, CDR2 SYDVKM. The length of the CDR3 is 15 residues. V lost 5 bases and J lost 6, with 19 bases in between. Only in-frame clones appear in the TCRdb table, and some are missing; sequencing was by immunoSEQ multiplex PCR. The repertoire holds about 2 million clones, 95% seen once, with approximately 0.13% in the top ten. The chain carries TRBV28 and TRBJ1-1, with D possibly TRBD1 on 5 matching bases. Sample: naive CD4+ T cells sorted from blood. Subset given: CD45RA+ positively selected. This receptor was taken from a man aged 18 to 29 in good health. The DNA for the CDR3 is TGTGCCAGCAGTCTTCAGGGCCTCGGTGTGGCTGAAGCTTTCTTT. Protein: CASSLQGLGVAEAFF.